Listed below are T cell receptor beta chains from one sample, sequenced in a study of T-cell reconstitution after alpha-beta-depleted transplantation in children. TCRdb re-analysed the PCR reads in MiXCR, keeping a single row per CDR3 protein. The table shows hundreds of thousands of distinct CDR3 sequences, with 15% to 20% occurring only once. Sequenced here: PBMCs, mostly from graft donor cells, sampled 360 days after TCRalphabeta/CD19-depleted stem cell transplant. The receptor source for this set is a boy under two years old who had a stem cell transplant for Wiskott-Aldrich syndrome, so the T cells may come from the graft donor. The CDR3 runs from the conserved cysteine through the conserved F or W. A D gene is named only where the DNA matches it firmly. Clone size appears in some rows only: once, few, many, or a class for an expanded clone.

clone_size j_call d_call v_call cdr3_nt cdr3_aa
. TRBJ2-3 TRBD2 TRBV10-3 TGTGCCATCAGTGGTTCGGGGACTAGCGGGAGCACAGATACGCAGTATTTT CAISGSGTSGSTDTQYF
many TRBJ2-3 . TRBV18 TGTGCCAGCTCCCCTAGGTCAGATACGCAGTATTTT CASSPRSDTQYF
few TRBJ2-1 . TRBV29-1 TGCAGCGTTGTCGGGCTAGCCGAGTACAATGAGCAGTTCTTC CSVVGLAEYNEQFF
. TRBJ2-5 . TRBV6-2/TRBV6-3 TGTGCCAGCATCCCCGTTGGGTCATGGGAGACCCAGTACTTC CASIPVGSWETQYF
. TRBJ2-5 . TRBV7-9 TGTGCCAGCAGCTTAGTAGCTATCCAAGAGATCCAGTACTTC CASSLVAIQEIQYF
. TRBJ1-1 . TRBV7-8 TGTGCCAGCAGCCAATTAGGGCGCCGCACCTTT CASSQLGRRTF
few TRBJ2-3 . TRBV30 TGTGCCTGGATACGGGGGGCGTTTGCAGATACGCAGTATTTT CAWIRGAFADTQYF
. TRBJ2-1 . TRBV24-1 TGTGCCACCAGTGATTACAGGGACAATGAGCAGTTCTTC CATSDYRDNEQFF
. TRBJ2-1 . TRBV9 TGTGCCAGCAGCGGGACTACCGAATACAATGAGCAGTTCTTC CASSGTTEYNEQFF
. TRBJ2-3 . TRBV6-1 TGTGCCAGCAGTGAAGCGGCACGTCAGCGGACAGATACGCAGTATTTT CASSEAARQRTDTQYF
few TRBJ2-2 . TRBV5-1 TGCGCCAGCAGCTTGGTTGTAGCCAACACCGGGGAGCTGTTTTTT CASSLVVANTGELFF
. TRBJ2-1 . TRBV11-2 TGTGCCAGCAGCTTTGTGGCCGGGTGGGGCGATGAGCAGTTCTTC CASSFVAGWGDEQFF
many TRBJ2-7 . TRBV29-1 TGCAGCGCCTACCGAGGGGGCGAGCAGTACTTC CSAYRGGEQYF
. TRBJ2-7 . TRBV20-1 TGCAGTGCTCCAAGGGAATCCTACGAGCAGTACTTC CSAPRESYEQYF
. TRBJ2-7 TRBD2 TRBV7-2 TGTGCCAGCAGCTTAGGCCCCCGGGGACTAGTCGCCTACGAGCAGTACTTC CASSLGPRGLVAYEQYF
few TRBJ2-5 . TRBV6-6 TGTGCCAGCAACCAGGGGGGAGAGACCCAGTACTTC CASNQGGETQYF
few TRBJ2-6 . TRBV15 TGTGCCACCAGCAGAGGCAGGGGTAGTGGGGCCAACGTCCTGACTTTC CATSRGRGSGANVLTF
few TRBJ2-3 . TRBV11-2 TGTGCCAGCAGCTTAGACCTAAATCGGGGGGCCACAGATACGCAGTATTTT CASSLDLNRGATDTQYF
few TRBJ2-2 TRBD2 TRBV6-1 TGTGCCAGCAGCCGAGCGGGAGGCACCGGGGAGCTGTTTTTT CASSRAGGTGELFF
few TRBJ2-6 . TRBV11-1 TGTGCCAGCAGCTTAACAGGTCCGCTAAACTCTGGGGCCAACGTCCTGACTTTC CASSLTGPLNSGANVLTF
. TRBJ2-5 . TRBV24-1 TGTGCCACCAGTGATTCCGGGACGCCGGAAGAGACCCAGTACTTC CATSDSGTPEETQYF
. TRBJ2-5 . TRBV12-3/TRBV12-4 TGTGCCAGCAGCCCAGGCGGCTCGGTCCGACCGAAAGAGACCCAGTACTTC CASSPGGSVRPKETQYF
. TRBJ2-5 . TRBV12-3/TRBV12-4 TGTGCCAGCAGTTTATATACGGGGACCCAGTACTTC CASSLYTGTQYF
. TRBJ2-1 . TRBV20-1 TGCAGTGCTAGACAGGGGATCTACAATGAGCAGTTCTTC CSARQGIYNEQFF
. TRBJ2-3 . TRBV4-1 TGCGCCAGCAGCCAAGATGGGGAGCGCAACGAAGGGTATTTT CASSQDGERNEGYF
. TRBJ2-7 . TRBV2 TGTGCCAGCAGTGTGGTCCGGCAGACTTACGAGCAGTACTTC CASSVVRQTYEQYF
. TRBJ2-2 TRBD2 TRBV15 TGTGCCACCAGCAGAGATTGGAGTAGCGGGAGGCCCCGGGGCGGGGAGCTGTTTTTT CATSRDWSSGRPRGGELFF
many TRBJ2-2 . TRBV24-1 TGTGCCACCGGTGGGGGTATAACCGGGGAGCTGTTTTTT CATGGGITGELFF
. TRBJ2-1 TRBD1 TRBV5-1 TGCGCCAGCAGCCTCGGACAGGGAAGGGGTGAGCAGTTCTTC CASSLGQGRGEQFF
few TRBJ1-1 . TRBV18 TGTGCCAGCTCACCGTTTTCAGGGAACACTGAAGCTTTCTTT CASSPFSGNTEAFF
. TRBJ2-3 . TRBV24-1 TGTGCCACCAAGGGATCACAGGGCACAGATACGCAGTATTTT CATKGSQGTDTQYF
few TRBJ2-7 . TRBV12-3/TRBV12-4 TGTGCCAGCAGTTTAATAGGGTTCCTCTACGAGCAGTACTTC CASSLIGFLYEQYF
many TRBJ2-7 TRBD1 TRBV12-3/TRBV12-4 TGTGCCAGGCCTTCAGGAGCACCCGGCAGGGGGTGCGAGCAGTACTTC CARPSGAPGRGCEQYF
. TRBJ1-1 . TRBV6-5 TGTGCCAGCAGTTACTCGGTGACAGCTTCCATGAACACTGAAGCTTTCTTT CASSYSVTASMNTEAFF
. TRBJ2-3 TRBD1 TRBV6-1 TGTGCCAGCAGACGCGGGACAGGGAGCACAGATACGCAGTATTTT CASRRGTGSTDTQYF
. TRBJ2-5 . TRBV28 TGTGCCAGCAGTTCCTGGACAGATCAAGAGACCCAGTACTTC CASSSWTDQETQYF
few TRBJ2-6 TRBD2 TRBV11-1 TGTGCCAGCAGCTCCCAGCGGGAGGGGAAATCCTCTGGGGCCAACGTCCTGACTTTC CASSSQREGKSSGANVLTF
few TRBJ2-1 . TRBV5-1 TGCGCCAGCAGCCCGGAGGGTCCAGAGCAGTTCTTC CASSPEGPEQFF
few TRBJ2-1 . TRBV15 TGTGCCACCAGCAGAGTAGGAGTATACAATGAGCAGTTCTTC CATSRVGVYNEQFF
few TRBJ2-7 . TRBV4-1 TGCGCCAGCAGCCAGAGAGGACAGTCCTACGAGCAGTACTTC CASSQRGQSYEQYF
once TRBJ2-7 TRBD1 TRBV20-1 TGCAGTGCTAGAGTTTTCGGCAGGGGGCGATCCTACGAGCAGTACTTC CSARVFGRGRSYEQYF
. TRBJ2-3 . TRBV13 TGTGCCAGCAGTAAGACAGGAGTTAGCACAGATACGCAGTATTTT CASSKTGVSTDTQYF
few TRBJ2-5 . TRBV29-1 TGCAGCGTTGATTTCAAACGAGAGACCCAGTACTTC CSVDFKRETQYF
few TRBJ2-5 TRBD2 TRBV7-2 TGTGCCAGCAGCCTACTGGGACTAGCGGTAGAGACCCAGTACTTC CASSLLGLAVETQYF
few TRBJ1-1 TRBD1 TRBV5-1 TGCGCCAGCAGCTCCAAGGGGGCGTCTATATCTGAGGCTTTCTTT CASSSKGASISEAFF
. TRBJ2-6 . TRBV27 TGTGCCAGCAGTTTAAACCTCTGGGGCGCCGGAGGGGCCAACGTCCTGACTTTC CASSLNLWGAGGANVLTF
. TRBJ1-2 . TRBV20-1 TGCAGTGCTAGAGATCGAATTGTTGAACCCCGCTTCTATGGCTACACCTTC CSARDRIVEPRFYGYTF
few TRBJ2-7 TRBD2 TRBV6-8 TGTGCCAAAGGGACTAGCGGGAGTACGAACGAGCAGTACTTC CAKGTSGSTNEQYF
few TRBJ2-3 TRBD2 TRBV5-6 TGTGCCAGCAGCCCTTTTCTAGCGGCAACAGATACGCAGTATTTT CASSPFLAATDTQYF
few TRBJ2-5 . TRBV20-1 TGCAGTGCTAGGCGGGGTTCGCGGGGAGAGACCCAGTACTTC CSARRGSRGETQYF
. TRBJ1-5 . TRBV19 TGTGCCAGTAGTAAAAGCCCTCCGCCCCAGCATTTT CASSKSPPPQHF
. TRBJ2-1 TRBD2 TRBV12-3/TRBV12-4 TGTGCCAGCAGTTTAGCGGGGGGGTCCGTTGGTGAGCAGTTCTTC CASSLAGGSVGEQFF
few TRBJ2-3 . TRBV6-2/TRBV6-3 TGTGCCAGCAGCCGGCCGGGACTCGACACAGATACGCAGTATTTT CASSRPGLDTDTQYF